These 31 T cell receptor beta chains were sequenced from one sample in a study of cytomegalovirus exposure and HLA in healthy donors (dated by TCRdb to 2016 to 2017). The library was produced with the immunoSEQ multiplex PCR assay. A mixture of 60 forward primers for TCR Vbeta segments and 13 reverse primers for TCR Jbeta segments was used in the multiplex PCR. In its TCRdb copy, this immuneACCESS table keeps in-frame sequences only and misses some clones. Where compared with another copy, unresolved V genes explain less than half of these, and the others have no known cause. Present in this sample are 200,000 or so clones, 70% to 90% of which were seen just once. The ten largest clonotypes hold roughly 1.3% of the sample. Sequencing was done on a sample of PBMCs. Every receptor here comes from a human donor in good health.

The gene calls are TRBV25-1 and TRBJ2-1; maybe TRBD2 (5 bases). This CDR3 is 15 amino acids long. Germline V gene data show CDR1 as MGHDK and CDR2 as SYGVNS. The germline V and J ends were trimmed by 3 bases and 3 bases, with 12 bases remaining between them. CDR3 protein: CASSDAEAIYNEQFF. CDR3 nucleotide sequence: TGTGCCAGCAGTGACGCGGAGGCCATCTACAATGAGCAGTTCTTC.

The chain uses TRBV19 and TRBJ1-1; 11 bases align to TRBD1. V dropped 9 bases and J dropped 4; count of bases not matched to a gene: 7. This CDR3 contains 14 residues. Germline CDR1 and CDR2: LNHDA and SQIVND (reference sequence). CDR3 in amino acids: CASSPGTGGTEAFF. DNA of the CDR3: TGTGCCAGCAGTCCCGGGACAGGGGGCACTGAAGCTTTCTTT.

In the case of this clone: Other DNA sequences in the same sample also yield this CDR3. DNA of the CDR3: TGTGCCAGCAGCTCTGGTTTAGCGGGGGCCAACGTCCTGACTTTC. Translation: CASSSGLAGANVLTF. The V call is TRBV5-6, the J call TRBJ2-6, with D maybe TRBD2 (5 bases). Looked up from germline, CDR1 is SGHDT and CDR2 is YYEEEE. V dropped 3 bases and J dropped 4 bases, with 11 bases sitting between them. This CDR3 has 15 amino acids. The full variable domain, rest sourced from reference TRBV5-6 and TRBJ2-6, is DAGVTQSPTHLIKTRGQQVTLRCSPKSGHDTVSWYQQALGQGPQFIFQYYEEEERQRGNFPDRFSGHQFPNYSSELNVNALLLGDSALYLCASSSGLAGANVLTFGAGSRLTVL.

The CDR3 DNA reads TGCGCCAGCAGCCCGGACTTTAGCAATCAGCCCCAGCATTTT. As protein: CASSPDFSNQPQHF. The V call is TRBV5-1, the J call TRBJ1-5, with no clear D. Trimming took 4 bases from V and 0 from J, leaving 8 bases between them. The CDR3 runs to 14 residues. Germline assignment: CDR1 SGHRS and CDR2 YFSETQ. The whole variable domain, filled in from reference TRBV5-1 and TRBJ1-5, reads KAGVTQTPRYLIKTRGQQVTLSCSPISGHRSVSWYQQTPGQGLQFLFEYFSETQRNKGNFPGRFSGRQFSNSRSEMNVSTLELGDSALYLCASSPDFSNQPQHFGDGTRLSIL.

This chain connects TRBV6-6 to TRBJ1-2, with D possibly TRBD1 on 5 matching bases. V was clipped by 7 bases and J by 4 bases, with 13 bases between them. The V gene's germline CDR1 is MNHNY and CDR2 SVGAGI (reference sequence). The CDR3 covers 13 residues. CDR3 sequence (DNA): TGTGCCAGCACCACGCGGGACTCCTATGGCTACACCTTC. Protein sequence: CASTTRDSYGYTF.

The chain uses TRBV30 and TRBJ2-7, with no clear D. With 7 bases removed from V and 3 bases from J, the gap between germline ends came to 16 bases. The CDR3 contains 13 residues. Germline-derived CDR1 and CDR2 are GTSNPN and SVGIG (reference sequence). The CDR3 here is CASKQPVGYEQYF. As DNA, the CDR3 is TGTGCCTCAAAACAGCCTGTAGGCTACGAGCAGTACTTC.

The chain recombines TRBV2 with TRBJ2-7, with 8 nucleotides matching TRBD1. The CDR3 runs 15 residues. CDR1 is SNHLY and CDR2 is FYNNEI in the germline V gene. V was clipped by 3 bases and J by 2 bases; unmatched bases: 6. CDR3: CASSEFGQGPYEQYF. Written as DNA, the CDR3 is TGTGCCAGCAGTGAGTTCGGACAGGGCCCCTACGAGCAGTACTTC.

This clone is a singleton in its sample. The chain joins TRBV9 to TRBJ2-3; 10 bases align to TRBD1. J was trimmed by 9 bases and V by 6 bases; bases with no gene match: 7. The CDR3 runs to 13 residues. Germline assignment: CDR1 SGDLS and CDR2 YYNGEE. The CDR3 spells CASTGTGVGTQYF. In nucleotides, the CDR3 is TGTGCCAGCACCGGGACAGGGGTCGGGACGCAGTATTTT.

This chain uses TRBV30 with TRBJ2-3; D not certain. Trimming took 0 bases from V and 0 from J, leaving 13 bases between them. The CDR3 runs 16 residues. Germline V gene data show CDR1 as GTSNPN and CDR2 as SVGIG (reference sequence). Here the CDR3 DNA reads TGTGCCTGGAGTGTACGAGACAAAGCTAGCACAGATACGCAGTATTTT. Its translation: CAWSVRDKASTDTQYF. The full variable domain, with the rest looked up from reference TRBV30 and TRBJ2-3, is SQTIHQWPATLVQPVGSPLSLECTVEGTSNPNLYWYRQAAGRGLQLLFYSVGIGQISSEVPQNLSASRPQDRQFILSSKKLLLSDSGFYLCAWSVRDKASTDTQYFGPGTRLTVL.

In this sample, this clone turned up a few times. The V and J genes are TRBV4-2 and TRBJ1-5; D not certain. The length of the CDR3 is 13 residues. Germline V gene lookup returns CDR1 LGHNA and CDR2 YNFKEQ. Trimming stripped 0 bases from V and 13 bases from J, with 13 bases between. The DNA of the CDR3 is TGTGCCAGCAGCCAAGATGAGGCGGGAGCTCAGCATTTT. Its protein product is CASSQDEAGAQHF.

J is TRBJ1-1 and V is TRBV7-2; D unclear. Looked up from germline, CDR1 is SGHTA and CDR2 is FQGNSA. This CDR3 has 14 amino acids. V lost 2 bases, J lost 4 bases, and 11 bases lay in between. CDR3 DNA: TGTGCCAGCAGCTTAAGGGCGGGCCTCACTGAAGCTTTCTTT. It yields the protein CASSLRAGLTEAFF.

The genes are TRBV5-1 and TRBJ1-1, with 7 nucleotides matching TRBD1. Germline-derived CDR1 and CDR2 are SGHRS and YFSETQ. CDR3 length: 14 residues. Trimming at V came to 6 bases and at J to 12 bases, leaving 17 bases not matched to a gene. The chain's CDR3 is CASNTGDPASASFF. CDR3 in DNA: TGCGCCAGCAACACAGGGGACCCGGCCTCTGCGTCTTTCTTT. The variable domain in full, with the rest retrieved from reference TRBV5-1 and TRBJ1-1, is KAGVTQTPRYLIKTRGQQVTLSCSPISGHRSVSWYQQTPGQGLQFLFEYFSETQRNKGNFPGRFSGRQFSNSRSEMNVSTLELGDSALYLCASNTGDPASASFFGQGTRLTVV.

The gene calls are TRBV7-2 and TRBJ2-1, with D hard to call. V gave up 1 base and J gave up 3 bases, with 10 bases separating them. From germline, CDR1 is SGHTA and CDR2 FQGNSA. The CDR3 spans 15 residues. The CDR3 region has the DNA TGTGCCAGCAGCTTAGATGGTTACGGCTACAATGAGCAGTTCTTC. Translation gives CASSLDGYGYNEQFF. Full variable domain (rest looked up from reference TRBV7-2 and TRBJ2-1): GAGVSQSPSNKVTEKGKDVELRCDPISGHTALYWYRQSLGQGLEFLIYFQGNSAPDKSGLPSDRFSAERTGGSVSTLTIQRTQQEDSAVYLCASSLDGYGYNEQFFGPGTRLTVL.

This chain uses TRBV5-1 with TRBJ1-1, with 7 positions matching TRBD1. The CDR3 loop spans 13 amino acids. V shed 5 bases and J 5 bases; nucleotides not matched to a gene: 6. In germline, CDR1 is SGHRS, CDR2 YFSETQ. This CDR3 is CASSLTGDTEAFF. The CDR3 bases are TGCGCCAGCAGTTTAACAGGGGATACTGAAGCTTTCTTT.

V usage is TRBV5-4 and J usage is TRBJ2-3; TRBD1 matches 10 bases. Germline V lookup: CDR1 SGHNT, CDR2 YYREEE (reference sequence). V lost 3 bases and J lost 8; bases outside the gene matches: 12. The CDR3 totals 16 residues. The CDR3 sequence is CASSSPGQGTLGTQYF. In DNA, the CDR3 is TGTGCCAGCAGCTCGCCGGGACAGGGGACCCTAGGTACGCAGTATTTT.

V usage is TRBV6-5 and J usage is TRBJ2-5, with D maybe TRBD1 (5 bases). The germline V gene has CDR1 MNHEY and CDR2 SVGAGI. The ends were cut back, 8 bases at V and 4 bases at J, with 11 bases in the middle. The CDR3 contains 12 residues. DNA of the CDR3: TGTGCCAGCTGGACATTGGGAGAGACCCAGTACTTC. Its protein is CASWTLGETQYF.

The rearrangement uses TRBV27 and TRBJ2-7; 7 nucleotides match TRBD2. CDR1 and CDR2 from the germline V gene are MNHEY and SMNVEV (reference sequence). This CDR3 region has 15 residues. The V gene end was trimmed by 1 base and the J gene end by 3 bases; junction bases not matched to a gene: 6. Written as DNA, the CDR3 is TGTGCCAGCAGTTTATGGGGGACTACCGTCTACGAGCAGTACTTC. This sequence encodes CASSLWGTTVYEQYF.

The chain has TRBV5-1 and TRBJ2-6; possible D gene TRBD2, 6 bases. The germline CDR1 and CDR2 sequences are SGHRS and YFSETQ. This CDR3 spans 16 amino acids. The V and J ends lost 3 bases and 2 bases respectively, with 12 bases between them. The CDR3 sequence: CASSSGGKPGANVLTF. The DNA of the CDR3 is TGCGCCAGCAGCTCTGGAGGGAAACCTGGGGCCAACGTCCTGACTTTC. Variable domain in full (rest from reference TRBV5-1 and TRBJ2-6): KAGVTQTPRYLIKTRGQQVTLSCSPISGHRSVSWYQQTPGQGLQFLFEYFSETQRNKGNFPGRFSGRQFSNSRSEMNVSTLELGDSALYLCASSSGGKPGANVLTFGAGSRLTVL.

This rearrangement joins TRBV7-3 to TRBJ1-1, with TRBD1 identical over 7 bases. V was pared by 1 base and J by 0 bases, with 5 bases of the junction left unmatched. CDR1 and CDR2 (germline): SGHTA, FQGTGA. The CDR3 totals 16 residues. CDR3 in amino acids: CASSLSRDSMNTEAFF. The CDR3 bases are TGTGCCAGCAGCTTAAGTCGGGACAGCATGAACACTGAAGCTTTCTTT.

This sequence joins TRBV5-1 and TRBJ2-7; 13 positions agree with TRBD2. Per germline, CDR1 SGHRS and CDR2 YFSETQ. With V trimmed by 4 bases and J by 7 bases, 11 bases remained unmatched. The CDR3 covers 16 residues. The CDR3 loop reads CASSAGGLAGAREQYF. CDR3 in DNA: TGCGCCAGCAGCGCCGGCGGACTAGCGGGAGCGAGGGAGCAGTACTTC.

The chain couples TRBV6-1 to TRBJ1-1; D remains unclear. The CDR3 is 14 residues long. Germline lookup yields CDR1 MNHNS and CDR2 SASEGT. Trimming stripped 6 bases from V and 11 bases from J, with 22 bases between. This CDR3 is CASRQLGNRPRAFF. The CDR3, as DNA: TGTGCCAGCAGGCAACTAGGGAACCGCCCTCGGGCTTTCTTT.

The chain carries TRBV7-3 and TRBJ1-4; 9 bases map to TRBD1. Germline V gives CDR1 SGHTA, CDR2 FQGTGA. Germline trimming cut 5 bases from V and 11 bases from J; bases unmatched to any gene: 15. CDR3 size: 16 residues. For the CDR3, the DNA is TGTGCCAGCAGCCAAGAACCGGGACAGGGACTTGGGAAACTGTTTTTT. Translated: CASSQEPGQGLGKLFF.

The rearrangement uses TRBV25-1 and TRBJ2-1, with 12 bases matching TRBD2. V lost 5 bases and J lost 5; bases outside the gene matches: 4. Germline CDR1 is MGHDK and CDR2 is SYGVNS. This CDR3 region has 15 residues. The CDR3 here is CASSLLAGGNNEQFF. In nucleotides, the CDR3 is TGTGCCAGCAGTCTCCTAGCGGGAGGGAACAATGAGCAGTTCTTC.

V and J are TRBV7-8 and TRBJ2-7; no clear D gene. Germline CDR1 SGHVS, CDR2 FQNEAQ. V gave up 5 bases and J gave up 2 bases, with 13 bases separating them. CDR3 length equals 14 residues. This CDR3 is CASSPPLTAYEQYF. The CDR3, as DNA: TGTGCCAGCAGCCCCCCGTTAACGGCCTACGAGCAGTACTTC.

CDR3: CASSRRTGELGYTF. Here the CDR3 DNA reads TGTGCCAGCAGCCGACGAACAGGGGAGCTTGGCTACACCTTC. The chain carries TRBV9 and TRBJ1-2; 7 bases are shared with TRBD1. CDR3 length: 14 amino acids. CDR1 SGDLS and CDR2 YYNGEE come from the germline V gene. Germline trimming cut 4 bases from V and 7 bases from J; bases unmatched to any gene: 10.

This clone was detected a few times. The CDR3 bases are TGTGCCAGTAGTATGTTAGCGGAGCAAGAGACCCAGTACTTC. This translates into CASSMLAEQETQYF. The chain couples TRBV19 to TRBJ2-5; D perhaps matches TRBD2 (6 bases). The germline V gene has CDR1 LNHDA and CDR2 SQIVND (reference sequence). The CDR3 loop spans 14 amino acids. Trimming cost V 3 bases and J 2 bases, with 10 bases left between them.

The chain combines TRBV4-1 with TRBJ2-3; TRBD2 might be the D (6 bases). This CDR3 comprises 16 residues. The germline V gene encodes CDR1 MGHRA and CDR2 YSYEKL. The V and J ends lost 1 base and 4 bases respectively, with 15 bases between them. CDR3 in amino acids: CASSQATSETPDTQYF. The CDR3 DNA follows: TGCGCCAGCAGCCAAGCGACTAGTGAAACCCCAGATACGCAGTATTTT.

The DNA of the CDR3 is TGTGCCAGCAGCCAACCCCCGGATGGCTACACCTTC. Its protein is CASSQPPDGYTF. The J gene is TRBJ1-2, the V gene TRBV6-1; D is unresolved. This CDR3 has 12 residues. Deletions cut 6 bases from V and 6 bases from J, with 11 bases between. Germline-derived CDR1 and CDR2 are MNHNS and SASEGT.

The sample holds one count of this clone. The chain is built from TRBV7-9 and TRBJ2-7; 10 nucleotides align to TRBD2. CDR1 and CDR2 (germline): SEHNR, FQNEAQ (reference sequence). The V segment lost 3 bases and the J segment 5 bases; nucleotides outside the gene matches: 7. This CDR3 comprises 15 residues. The CDR3 protein is CASSFAGTSADEQYF. The CDR3 DNA reads TGTGCCAGCAGCTTTGCCGGGACTAGCGCAGACGAGCAGTACTTC.

The chain employs TRBV10-3 and TRBJ2-7; TRBD1 agrees at 8 bases. V lost 4 bases and J lost 1; bases outside the gene matches: 6. Germline lookup yields CDR1 ENHRY and CDR2 SYGVKD. The length of the CDR3 is 15 residues. The CDR3 loop is CAISVGQGRSYEQYF. CDR3 in DNA: TGTGCCATCAGTGTAGGACAGGGCAGATCCTACGAGCAGTACTTC.

On this clone: Other DNA sequences in the same sample also yield this CDR3. The V and J genes are TRBV5-1 and TRBJ2-5; 13 bases line up with TRBD2. J lost 5 bases, V lost 3 bases, and 1 base had no gene match. This CDR3 has 14 amino acids. Per the germline V gene, CDR1 is SGHRS and CDR2 is YFSETQ. CDR3 in amino acids: CASSSGLAGETQYF. CDR3 coding DNA: TGCGCCAGCAGCTCGGGACTAGCGGGGGAGACCCAGTACTTC.